The next 24 T cell receptor beta chains were all read from a single sample in a study of molecular identifiers for immune sequencing clone quantification listed by TCRdb under 2018. Libraries were prepared through PCR. This sample was sequenced with an Illumina HiSeq 4000. TCRdb trimmed public reads at Q25 via fastp, called clones via MiXCR and kept in-frame beta chains. Each record represents a unique CDR3 protein, reported with the most common genes and DNA among its rows. In all, the sample holds under 650,000 distinct CDR3 sequences, and less than 20% of those were seen once. Roughly 0.9% of the sample is held by the ten biggest clonotypes. The source material was naive CD8+ T cells from blood, with Jurkat cell RNA spiked in. The cell subset or site tag for this specimen amounts to: FACS-sorted CD8+CD4-CCR7+CD45RA+ naive T cells. These receptors were taken from a human donor in good health. Some libraries in this study had Jurkat cell RNA spiked in.

V is TRBV6-5 and J is TRBJ2-7; unclear D gene. The CDR3 sequence is 13 residues long. CDR1 and CDR2 (germline): MNHEY, SVGAGI. The V end lost 6 bases, the J end lost 3 bases, and 12 bases lay between the germline ends. CDR3 nucleotide sequence: TGTGCCAGCAGCCGCGGACCTTTCTACGAGCAGTACTTC. Amino acids: CASSRGPFYEQYF.

This clonotype was observed at least ten times. The V and J genes are TRBV11-2 and TRBJ1-1; no clear D gene. V gave up 5 bases and J gave up 3 bases, with 13 bases separating them. The CDR3 consists of 14 residues. CDR1 and CDR2 from the germline V gene are SGHAT and FQNNGV. CDR3 in DNA: TGTGCCAGCAGCCCCGGAGGGTTGCACACTGAAGCTTTCTTT. The encoded protein is CASSPGGLHTEAFF.

This clonotype was seen a single time. Since a much larger clone is just one base distant, this may be a read error. This chain connects TRBV14 to TRBJ2-3; the match to TRBD1 covers 8 bases. V lost 2 bases, J lost 2 bases, and 9 bases stayed unmatched. This CDR3 is 17 amino acids long. Germline V gives CDR1 SGHDN, CDR2 FVKESK. The CDR3 sequence: CASSQLEAGGPTDTQYF. The CDR3 DNA is TGTGCCAGCAGCCAACTTGAGGCAGGGGGCCCCACAGATACGCAGTATTTT.

In this sample, this clonotype turned up many times. The chain uses TRBV5-5 and TRBJ2-2, with a tentative D call TRBD2 (6 bases). The germline CDR1 and CDR2 sequences are SGHKS and YYEKEE (reference sequence). The CDR3 is 12 residues long. CDR3 in DNA: TGTGCGAGCGGGTCGAACACCGGGGAGCTGTTTTTT. It translates to CASGSNTGELFF.

This clonotype was seen ten or more times. V gene TRBV29-1 combines with J gene TRBJ2-1; TRBD2 agrees at 11 bases. The CDR3 consists of 16 residues. Germline values: CDR1 SQVTM, CDR2 ANQGSEA. Losses at the gene ends were 0 bases for V and 9 bases for J; bases not matched to a gene: 10. For the CDR3, the DNA is TGCAGCGTTGAAGAAGTAGCCGGGACTAGCGGTCCTGAGCAGTTCTTC. Translated, it gives CSVEEVAGTSGPEQFF.

This clonotype has ten or more counts. The chain has TRBV30 and TRBJ1-1, with TRBD1 matching 7 bases. V lost 1 base and J lost 0; bases outside the gene matches: 11. Germline CDR1 GTSNPN, CDR2 SVGIG (reference sequence). This CDR3 contains 17 residues. CDR3 sequence: CAWSEQGIVVVNTEAFF. The CDR3 bases are TGTGCCTGGAGTGAACAGGGGATTGTGGTTGTGAACACTGAAGCTTTCTTT.

The sample holds one count of this clonotype. The rearrangement links TRBV28 to TRBJ2-3; 8 nucleotides line up with TRBD2. Per the germline V gene, CDR1 is MDHEN and CDR2 is SYDVKM. V lost 4 bases and J lost 8; bases outside the gene matches: 11. The CDR3 extends over 15 amino acids. CDR3 sequence (DNA): TGTGCCAGCAGTTCATCACGGGAGGGGTCTGGTACGCAGTATTTT. Translating it yields CASSSSREGSGTQYF.

This clonotype was detected ten times or more. The V gene is TRBV5-8, the J gene TRBJ2-7; 9 bases line up with TRBD1. The CDR3 totals 15 residues. V was pared by 4 bases and J by 4 bases, with 9 bases of the junction left unmatched. Germline-derived CDR1 and CDR2 are SGHTS and YDEGEE. The CDR3 DNA follows: TGTGCCAGCAGCCACCGGGACAGGGCTCAGTACGAGCAGTACTTC. Encoded protein: CASSHRDRAQYEQYF.

This clonotype was picked up many times. V and J are TRBV20-1 and TRBJ2-7; the D gene is possibly TRBD2 (5 bases). V was clipped by 3 bases and J by 0 bases, with 9 bases between them. The germline V gene has CDR1 DFQATT and CDR2 SNEGSKA (reference sequence). The CDR3 runs to 13 residues. The CDR3 sequence: CSASGKHSYEQYF. The CDR3 nucleotides are TGCAGTGCTAGCGGGAAGCACTCCTACGAGCAGTACTTC.

This clonotype was picked up many times. V usage is TRBV6-6 and J usage is TRBJ2-6, with a weak D call TRBD1 (6 bases). Germline V gene sequence: CDR1 MNHNY, CDR2 SVGAGI (reference sequence). This CDR3 contains 18 residues. The V end lost 5 bases, the J end lost 3 bases, and 20 bases lay between the germline ends. The CDR3 nucleotides are TGTGCCAGCAGTCCCTCCCAGACAGGTTGGGTTGGGGCCAACGTCCTGACTTTC. It is translated as CASSPSQTGWVGANVLTF.

This clonotype turned up a few times. One junction end does not reproduce the germline sequence, and a read error may be involved. The chain combines TRBV27 with TRBJ1-6; D is ambiguous. The CDR3 is 15 amino acids. Germline CDR1 MNHEY, CDR2 SMNVEV (reference sequence). This chain's CDR3 is CASSFSPGNNSPLHF. The CDR3 coding sequence is TGTGCCAGCAGTTTCTCTCCGGGAAATAATTCTCCCCTCCACTTT.

This clonotype was observed a few times. V and J are TRBV4-1 and TRBJ2-1; maybe TRBD1 (7 bases). The CDR3 has 15 residues. Germline V lookup: CDR1 MGHRA, CDR2 YSYEKL. V lost 2 bases to trimming and J lost 6 bases, with 14 bases between them. The CDR3 protein is CASSQSVQGGNEQFF. In nucleotides, the CDR3 is TGCGCCAGCAGCCAAAGTGTGCAGGGGGGCAATGAGCAGTTCTTC.

The sample holds many counts of this clonotype. This chain uses TRBV29-1 with TRBJ2-3, with D possibly being TRBD2 (6 bases). The V gene's germline CDR1 is SQVTM and CDR2 ANQGSEA. The CDR3 is 16 residues long. The germline V and J ends were trimmed by 1 base and 2 bases, with 16 bases remaining between them. CDR3 region: CSVEAGTRRNTDTQYF. CDR3 in DNA: TGCAGCGTTGAAGCCGGGACTCGGAGAAACACAGATACGCAGTATTTT.

As concerns this clonotype: This may come from a read error, since a much larger clone is one base off. The limits of the CDR3 on the DNA are not certain, so only TCRdb's listed CDR3 is given. V is TRBV12-3 or TRBV12-4 and J is TRBJ2-2; TRBD2 is the table's D call and was not checked against the DNA. Inclusive of both ends, the CDR3 amounts to 16 amino acids. CDR3: CASSFASGANTGEMFF.

This clonotype appeared many times. The chain combines TRBV5-1 with TRBJ2-7; no clear D gene. Trimming took off 0 bases at V and 4 bases at J, with 11 bases between the two ends. The germline V gene encodes CDR1 SGHRS and CDR2 YFSETQ. CDR3 length: 14 amino acids. The CDR3 spells CASSLGQERYEQYF. CDR3 bases: TGCGCCAGCAGCTTGGGTCAGGAACGTTACGAGCAGTACTTC.

The chain links TRBV4-2 to TRBJ2-7; D possibly corresponds to TRBD2 (6 bases). The CDR3 contains 14 residues. Germline-derived CDR1 and CDR2 are LGHNA and YNFKEQ. The V end lost 4 bases, the J end lost 1 base, and 11 bases lay between the germline ends. The CDR3 sequence is CASSLGTYSYEQYF. CDR3 nucleotides: TGTGCCAGCAGCCTTGGGACTTATTCCTACGAGCAGTACTTC.

Many counts were recorded for this clonotype. The chain recombines TRBV5-4 with TRBJ2-7; 8 nucleotides agree with TRBD2. V lost 0 bases to trimming and J lost 4 bases; unmatched junction nucleotides: 15. The CDR3 contains 18 residues. Germline values: CDR1 SGHNT, CDR2 YYREEE (reference sequence). For the CDR3, the DNA is TGTGCCAGCAGCTTGGAAGTTTTCGGTACTAGCGGTGATTACGAGCAGTACTTC. Translation: CASSLEVFGTSGDYEQYF.

The chain has TRBV2 and TRBJ2-3, with 11 bases that match TRBD1. Germline V gives CDR1 SNHLY, CDR2 FYNNEI. Trimming removed 3 bases from V and 0 bases from J; junction bases left unmatched: 5. This CDR3 contains 17 residues. CDR3 sequence: CASSDPGQGASTDTQYF. As DNA, the CDR3 is TGTGCCAGCAGTGACCCTGGACAGGGGGCGAGCACAGATACGCAGTATTTT.

The chain recombines TRBV25-1 with TRBJ1-4; no firm D call. CDR1 and CDR2 from the germline V gene are MGHDK and SYGVNS. The CDR3 extends over 16 amino acids. Trimming cost V 4 bases and J 7 bases, with 19 bases left between them. CDR3 sequence (DNA): TGTGCCAGCAGTGGGGCGGGTGTTCGGATTGTTGAAAAACTGTTTTTT. It translates to CASSGAGVRIVEKLFF.

Worth noting for this clonotype: One junction end disagrees with the germline gene, perhaps due to a read error. V is TRBV7-2 and J is TRBJ1-4, with 8 bases lining up with TRBD1. This CDR3 spans 16 amino acids. Germline lookup yields CDR1 SGHTA and CDR2 FQGNSA. The CDR3 bases are TGTGCAAGCAGCTCAGAGGCCAGGACAGGGTTGGAAAAACTGTTTTTT. Its protein is CASSSEARTGLEKLFF.

Regarding this clonotype: Germline and junction disagree at one end, which may indicate a read error. This rearrangement joins TRBV7-9 to TRBJ1-1; possibly TRBD1 for D (5 bases). The CDR3 runs 12 residues. Germline CDR1 reads SEHNR; CDR2 reads FQNEAQ (reference sequence). The CDR3 spells CASSFGGTGAFF. Written as DNA, the CDR3 is TGTGCCAGCAGCTTTGGTGGGACTGGAGCTTTCTTT.

Of note for this clonotype: One junction end does not reproduce the germline sequence, and a read error may be involved. The CDR3 nucleotides read TGTGCCAGCAGCCCCAGGGACCTCTCTGGAAACATCATATATTTT. The encoded protein is CASSPRDLSGNIIYF. This chain joins TRBV11-2 and TRBJ1-3; D possibly corresponds to TRBD1 (5 bases). The CDR3 loop spans 15 amino acids. Germline V lookup: CDR1 SGHAT, CDR2 FQNNGV.

This clonotype was recorded many times. V is TRBV14 and J is TRBJ1-1; a weak D match, TRBD1 (6 bases). Between the trimmed V and J ends, which lost 1 base and 7 bases, there was a span of 16 bases. This CDR3 has 15 amino acids. Germline loops: CDR1 SGHDN, CDR2 FVKESK. The CDR3, as DNA: TGTGCCAGCAGCCAAGCCCAGACAGGCAGAAGTGAAGCTTTCTTT. Translated: CASSQAQTGRSEAFF.

This clonotype showed up many times. V is TRBV7-9 and J is TRBJ1-4; D ambiguous. The CDR3 runs to 15 residues. V dropped 5 bases and J dropped 3 bases, with 13 bases sitting between them. CDR1 is SEHNR and CDR2 is FQNEAQ in the germline V gene (reference sequence). The DNA of the CDR3 is TGTGCCAGCAGCAGGAACGGCAGGCCTAATGAAAAACTGTTTTTT. This sequence encodes CASSRNGRPNEKLFF.